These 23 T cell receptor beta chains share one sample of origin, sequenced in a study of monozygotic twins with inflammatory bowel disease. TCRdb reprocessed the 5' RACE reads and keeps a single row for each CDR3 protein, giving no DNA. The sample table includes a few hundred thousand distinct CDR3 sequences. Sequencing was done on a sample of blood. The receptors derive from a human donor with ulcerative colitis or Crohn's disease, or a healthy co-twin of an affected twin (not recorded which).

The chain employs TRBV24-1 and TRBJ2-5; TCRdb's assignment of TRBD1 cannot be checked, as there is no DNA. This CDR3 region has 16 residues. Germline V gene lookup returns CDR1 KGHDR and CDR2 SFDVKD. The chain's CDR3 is CATSDSLTGFGKTQYF.

CDR3 protein: CASSYAASGYFTYEQYF. J is TRBJ2-7 and V is TRBV6-2 or TRBV6-3; TCRdb names TRBD2, which stays unverified in the absence of DNA. Germline CDR1 is MNHEY and CDR2 is SVGEGT. The CDR3 covers 17 residues.

The CDR3: CASTPGSSYNSPLHF. V and J are TRBV2 and TRBJ1-6; with no DNA, the TCRdb D assignment of TRBD1 cannot be verified. The CDR3 consists of 15 residues. CDR1 and CDR2 from the germline V gene are SNHLY and FYNNEI.

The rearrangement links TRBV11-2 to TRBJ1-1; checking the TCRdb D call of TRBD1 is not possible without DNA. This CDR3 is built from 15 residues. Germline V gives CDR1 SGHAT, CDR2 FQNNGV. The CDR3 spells CASSVSGKGATEAFF.

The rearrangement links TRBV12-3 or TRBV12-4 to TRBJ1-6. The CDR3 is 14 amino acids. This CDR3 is CASSFGLGSQTLHF.

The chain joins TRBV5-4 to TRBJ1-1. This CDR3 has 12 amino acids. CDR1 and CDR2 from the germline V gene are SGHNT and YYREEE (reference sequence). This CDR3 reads CASSLPGEYVFF.

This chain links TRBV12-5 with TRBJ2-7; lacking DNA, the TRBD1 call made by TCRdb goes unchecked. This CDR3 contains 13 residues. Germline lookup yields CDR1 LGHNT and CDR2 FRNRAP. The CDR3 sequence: CASGIGQVYEQYF. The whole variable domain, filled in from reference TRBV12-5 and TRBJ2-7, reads DARVTQTPRHKVTEMGQEVTMRCQPILGHNTVFWYRQTMMQGLELLAYFRNRAPLDDSGMPKDRFSAEMPDATLATLKIQPSEPRDSAVYFCASGIGQVYEQYFGPGTRLTVT.

The CDR3 loop is CASVRRPGQVNNEQFF. The chain has TRBV6-1 and TRBJ2-1; with no DNA, the TCRdb D assignment of TRBD1 cannot be verified. This CDR3 region has 16 residues. The germline V gene encodes CDR1 MNHNS and CDR2 SASEGT.

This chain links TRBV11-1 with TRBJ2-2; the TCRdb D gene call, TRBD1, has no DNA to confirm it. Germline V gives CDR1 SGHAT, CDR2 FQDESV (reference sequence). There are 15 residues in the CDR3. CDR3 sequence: CASSYGQGSTGELFF. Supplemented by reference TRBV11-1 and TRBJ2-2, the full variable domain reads EAEVAQSPRYKITEKSQAVAFWCDPISGHATLYWYRQILGQGPELLVQFQDESVVDDSQLPKDRFSAERLKGVDSTLKIQPAELGDSAMYLCASSYGQGSTGELFFGEGSRLTVL.

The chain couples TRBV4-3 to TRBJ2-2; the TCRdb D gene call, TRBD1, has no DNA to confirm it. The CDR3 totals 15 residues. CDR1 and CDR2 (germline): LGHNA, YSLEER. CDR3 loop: CASSQPGQGSGELFF.

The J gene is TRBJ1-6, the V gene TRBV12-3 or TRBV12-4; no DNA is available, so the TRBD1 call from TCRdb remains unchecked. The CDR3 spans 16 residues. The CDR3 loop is CASKEDRGVGNSPLHF.

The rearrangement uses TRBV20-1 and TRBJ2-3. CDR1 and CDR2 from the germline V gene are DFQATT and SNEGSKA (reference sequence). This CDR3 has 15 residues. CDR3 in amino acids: CSARDNRGSTDTQYF.

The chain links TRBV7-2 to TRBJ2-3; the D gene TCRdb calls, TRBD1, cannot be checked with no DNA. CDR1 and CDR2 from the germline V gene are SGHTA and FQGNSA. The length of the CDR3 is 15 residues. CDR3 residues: CASSHRDLFTDTQYF.

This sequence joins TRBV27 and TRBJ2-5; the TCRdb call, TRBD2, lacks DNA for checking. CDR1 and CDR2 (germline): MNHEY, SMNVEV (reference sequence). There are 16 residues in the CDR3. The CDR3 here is CASSLSLAGGRETQYF.

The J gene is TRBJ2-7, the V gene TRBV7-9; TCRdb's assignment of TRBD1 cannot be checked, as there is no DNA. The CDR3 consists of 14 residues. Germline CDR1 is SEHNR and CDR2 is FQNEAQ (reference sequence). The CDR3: CASRIQGGQDEQYF.

The chain's CDR3 is CASSLATGVSEAFF. The V call is TRBV5-1, the J call TRBJ1-1; TCRdb picks TRBD1, but there is no DNA to check that call. CDR1 and CDR2 (germline): SGHRS, YFSETQ. The CDR3 sequence is 14 residues long.

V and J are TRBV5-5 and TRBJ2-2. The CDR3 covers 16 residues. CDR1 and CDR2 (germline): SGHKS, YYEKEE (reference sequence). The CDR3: CASSSVEAANTGELFF. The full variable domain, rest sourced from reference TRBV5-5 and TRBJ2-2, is DAGVTQSPTHLIKTRGQQVTLRCSPISGHKSVSWYQQVLGQGPQFIFQYYEKEERGRGNFPDRFSARQFPNYSSELNVNALLLGDSALYLCASSSVEAANTGELFFGEGSRLTVL.

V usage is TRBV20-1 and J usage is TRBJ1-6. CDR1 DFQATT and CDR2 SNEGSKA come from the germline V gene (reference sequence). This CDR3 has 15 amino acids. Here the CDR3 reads CSARGGGGSNSPLHF.

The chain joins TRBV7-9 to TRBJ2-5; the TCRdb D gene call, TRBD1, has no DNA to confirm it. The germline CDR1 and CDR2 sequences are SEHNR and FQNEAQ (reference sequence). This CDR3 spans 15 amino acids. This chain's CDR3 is CASSPGPWGQETQYF.

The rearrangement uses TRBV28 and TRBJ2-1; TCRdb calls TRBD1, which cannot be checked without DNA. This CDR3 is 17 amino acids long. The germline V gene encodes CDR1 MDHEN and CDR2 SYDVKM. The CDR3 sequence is CASSLADRGQLYNEQFF.

CDR3 amino acids: CASSYSTGGILSTEAFF. This chain joins TRBV6-2 or TRBV6-3 and TRBJ1-1; TCRdb's D call, TRBD1, is unchecked because there is no DNA. CDR3 length: 17 amino acids. CDR1 MNHEY and CDR2 SVGEGT come from the germline V gene.

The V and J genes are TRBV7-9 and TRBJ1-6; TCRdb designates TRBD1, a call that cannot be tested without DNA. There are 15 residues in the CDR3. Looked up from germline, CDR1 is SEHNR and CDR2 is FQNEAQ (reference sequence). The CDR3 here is CASTRDRGYGSPLHF.

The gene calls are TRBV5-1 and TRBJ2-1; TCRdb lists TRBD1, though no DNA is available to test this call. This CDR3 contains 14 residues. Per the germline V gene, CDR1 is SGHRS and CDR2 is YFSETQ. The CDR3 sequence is CASSDKGATGEQFF.